Following are 8 T cell receptor beta chains from one sample sequenced in a study of T cells in localized non-small cell lung cancer. Sequencing was performed with immunoSEQ multiplex PCR; in TCRdb, only in-frame clones are kept and a portion is missing. The sample consists of 130,000 or so clones, 89% of them appearing once. The sample was peripheral blood, taken before any cancer treatment. The receptors stem from a female donor aged 60 or older with stage I lung adenocarcinoma.

This clone was seen just once. V and J are TRBV7-3 and TRBJ2-1, with TRBD2 matching over 8 bases. This CDR3 has 15 residues. With 4 bases clipped from V and 0 bases from J, the junction kept 2 bases outside the gene matches. From germline, CDR1 is SGHTA and CDR2 FQGTGA. The CDR3 region has the DNA TGTGCCAGCAGCTCTGGACTAGCCTCCTACAATGAGCAGTTCTTC. Translating it yields CASSSGLASYNEQFF.

The J gene is TRBJ2-7, the V gene TRBV4-2; D might be TRBD2 (7 bases). Trimming pared 4 bases from V and 5 bases from J, leaving 18 bases between. The CDR3 is 15 residues long. The germline V gene encodes CDR1 LGHNA and CDR2 YNFKEQ. The CDR3 region is CASSPPGGPGDEQYF. Written as DNA, the CDR3 is TGTGCCAGCAGCCCCCCCGGGGGGCCGGGTGACGAGCAGTACTTC.

This chain joins TRBV5-1 and TRBJ1-1, with TRBD1 as a possible D gene (6 bases). The CDR3 extends over 14 amino acids. Germline CDR1 reads SGHRS; CDR2 reads YFSETQ. Trimming left V 0 bases short and J 3 bases short, with 9 bases between. The CDR3 sequence: CASSLDREYTEAFF. The CDR3 DNA reads TGCGCCAGCAGCTTGGACAGGGAGTACACTGAAGCTTTCTTT. Complete variable domain (other parts from reference TRBV5-1 and TRBJ1-1): KAGVTQTPRYLIKTRGQQVTLSCSPISGHRSVSWYQQTPGQGLQFLFEYFSETQRNKGNFPGRFSGRQFSNSRSEMNVSTLELGDSALYLCASSLDREYTEAFFGQGTRLTVV.

DNA for the CDR3: TGTGCCAGCACCGACCCGTCTAGCGCCTCCTACGAGCAGTACTTC. Translating it yields CASTDPSSASYEQYF. The rearrangement links TRBV6-6 to TRBJ2-7; maybe TRBD2 (6 bases). V gave up 7 bases and J gave up 0 bases, with 16 bases separating them. The CDR3 is 15 amino acids. Germline loops: CDR1 MNHNY, CDR2 SVGAGI (reference sequence).

Only a few counts were recorded for this clone. This chain links TRBV18 with TRBJ1-1; D is unresolved. Germline CDR1 is KGHSH and CDR2 is LQKENI. CDR3 length: 14 residues. The V end was cut by 0 bases, the J end by 1 base, with 6 bases between. The CDR3 loop reads CASSPPNRNTEAFF. The CDR3 nucleotides are TGTGCCAGCTCACCACCGAACAGGAACACTGAAGCTTTCTTT.

The V gene is TRBV6-9, the J gene TRBJ1-5; 7 nucleotides align to TRBD1. Trimming at V came to 6 bases and at J to 7 bases, leaving 6 bases not matched to a gene. The CDR3 runs 13 residues. Germline CDR1 MNHGY, CDR2 SVAAGI. The CDR3 loop is CASRRYRGQPQHF. CDR3 DNA: TGTGCCAGCAGGCGCTACAGGGGCCAGCCCCAGCATTTT.

V and J are TRBV6-5 and TRBJ2-7; D remains unclear. Germline lookup yields CDR1 MNHEY and CDR2 SVGAGI. The CDR3 runs to 11 residues. The V end lost 6 bases, the J end lost 7 bases, and 10 bases lay between the germline ends. The DNA of the CDR3 is TGTGCCAGCAGCCTGCCTAAAGAGCAGTACTTC. Translation gives CASSLPKEQYF.

The gene calls are TRBV6-6 and TRBJ2-3, with D possibly being TRBD1 or TRBD2 (5 bases each). This CDR3 has 15 amino acids. Trimming took 4 bases from V and 2 from J, leaving 13 bases between them. CDR1 is MNHNY and CDR2 is SVGAGI in the germline V gene (reference sequence). The CDR3 DNA follows: TGTGCCAGCAGTTCCACAAGGGACCACACAGATACGCAGTATTTT. Amino acids: CASSSTRDHTDTQYF.